This T cell receptor beta chain was recovered during a study of OX40 agonist ivuxolimab in advanced cancers. Sequencing was performed with immunoSEQ multiplex PCR; in TCRdb, only in-frame clones are kept and a portion is missing. The sample contains 65,000 to 85,000 clones, around 85% of which appear only once. This clone was recorded only once. Deletions cut 2 bases from V and 3 bases from J, with 8 bases between. The germline CDR1 and CDR2 sequences are MNHNY and SVGAGI (reference sequence). This CDR3 contains 13 residues. V usage is TRBV6-6 and J usage is TRBJ2-7; weak D call: TRBD2 (5 bases). The sample in question was CD4+ or CD8+ T cells sorted from blood, obtained in a trial of the OX40 agonist ivuxolimab. This clonotype was sampled from an adult with an advanced solid tumor such as melanoma, head and neck, liver or kidney cancer. DNA for the CDR3: TGTGCCAGCAGTTACCGGGAAGGCTACGAGCAGTACTTC. Translation gives CASSYREGYEQYF.